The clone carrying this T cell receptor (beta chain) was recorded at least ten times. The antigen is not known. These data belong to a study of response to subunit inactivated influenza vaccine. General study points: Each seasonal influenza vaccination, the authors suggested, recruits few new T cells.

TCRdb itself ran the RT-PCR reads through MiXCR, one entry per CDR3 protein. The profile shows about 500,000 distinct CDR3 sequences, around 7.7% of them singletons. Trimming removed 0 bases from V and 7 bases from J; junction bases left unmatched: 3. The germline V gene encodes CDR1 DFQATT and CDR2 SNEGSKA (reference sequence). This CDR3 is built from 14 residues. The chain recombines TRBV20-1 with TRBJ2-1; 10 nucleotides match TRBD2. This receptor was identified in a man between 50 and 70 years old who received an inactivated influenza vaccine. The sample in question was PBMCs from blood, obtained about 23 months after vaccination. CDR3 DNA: TGCAGTGCTAGAGAGCCTAGCGGGAGAAATGAGCAGTTCTTC. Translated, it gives CSAREPSGRNEQFF.